This is a list of T cell receptor beta chains from one sample in a study of preoperative IRX-2 immunotherapy in early breast cancer. Sequenced by immunoSEQ multiplex PCR; TCRdb stores in-frame clones only, minus some. The table lists 15,000 to 25,000 clones, over 80% of them singletons. The source was lymph node tissue, collected after IRX-2 immunotherapy. The receptors come from a human donor with breast cancer. Each CDR3 is given with its conserved first and last residue. The D gene is left open where the match is weak. Size values are once, few and many counts, or a class for expanded clones, and some rows have none.

TRBJ2-7	-	-	TRBV6-8	TGTGCCAGCAGTCCTACGGTCGGAGACTCCTACGAGCAGTACTTC	CASSPTVGDSYEQYF
TRBJ1-5	-	-	TRBV19	TGTGCCAGTAGTACGACAGGTTCCGGTCAGCCCCAGCATTTT	CASSTTGSGQPQHF
TRBJ2-7	TRBD1	-	TRBV6-8	TGTGCCACCCGGGACAGGGGATACGAGCAGTACTTC	CATRDRGYEQYF
TRBJ2-5	-	-	TRBV6-4	TGTGCCAGCAGTTCACAGGAAGAGACCCAGTACTTC	CASSSQEETQYF
TRBJ2-7	-	-	TRBV7-5	TGTGCCAGCAGCCTGATCGGGACAGCAACCTACGAGCAGTACTTC	CASSLIGTATYEQYF
TRBJ1-5	-	-	TRBV11-3	TGTGCCAGCAGCACCTGGTGGCAGGTCAATCAGCCCCAGCATTTT	CASSTWWQVNQPQHF
TRBJ1-1	TRBD1	-	TRBV29-1	TGCAGCGTTGAAGGGGGACAGGGAGGCACTGAAGCTTTCTTT	CSVEGGQGGTEAFF
TRBJ1-4	TRBD1	-	TRBV12-5	TGTGCCAGCACCCGAGCTGGGACAGGCGGTGAAAAACTGTTTTTT	CASTRAGTGGEKLFF
TRBJ2-3	-	-	TRBV10-2	TGCGCCAGCAGTGAGAGCACCGGGGGGCTTTGGACGCAGTATTTT	CASSESTGGLWTQYF
TRBJ2-7	-	-	TRBV7-5	TGTGCCAGCAGCATACACGGGACAGGTCTCTACGAGCAGTACTTC	CASSIHGTGLYEQYF
TRBJ2-3	TRBD2	-	TRBV15	TGTGCCAGCAGCTTGGCCGGGACTAACACAGATACGCAGTATTTT	CASSLAGTNTDTQYF
TRBJ1-2	TRBD1	-	TRBV6-8	TGTGCCAGCACCCCGGGACAGGGGGCAGGGAGAGACTATGGCTACACCTTC	CASTPGQGAGRDYGYTF
TRBJ1-1	-	once	TRBV4-1	TGCGCCAGCAGCCTGGAGGGGGTTACTGAAGCTTTCTTT	CASSLEGVTEAFF
TRBJ2-6	-	-	TRBV28	TGTGCCAGCAGTCTCGACAGCTCTGGGGCCAACGTCCTGACTTTC	CASSLDSSGANVLTF
TRBJ2-3	TRBD1	-	TRBV28	TGTGCCAGCAGTTTGACAGGGCCAGATACGCAGTATTTT	CASSLTGPDTQYF
TRBJ1-1	-	-	TRBV6-7	TGTGCCAGCAGTGGCTCCATTGGGACTGAAGCTTTCTTT	CASSGSIGTEAFF
TRBJ2-5	TRBD1	-	TRBV14	TGTGCCAGCAGCCAAGAGGGACAGGGGGCGTGGGAGACCCAGTACTTC	CASSQEGQGAWETQYF
TRBJ2-1	-	-	TRBV6-8	TGTGCCAGCGCGACGGATCCTAACTCCGCAAGCTCCTACAATGAGCAGTTCTTC	CASATDPNSASSYNEQFF
TRBJ2-3	TRBD2	-	TRBV7-6	TGTGCCAGCAGCGGGATAGCGGGGAGCACAGATACGCAGTATTTT	CASSGIAGSTDTQYF
TRBJ1-2	-	-	TRBV6-8	TGTGCCAGCAGTGACTCTGGGGGCAGGCGTGGCTACACCTTC	CASSDSGGRRGYTF
TRBJ2-7	TRBD1	-	TRBV30	TGTGCCTGGAATCCGGGACAGGGGGCCTACGAGCAGTACTTC	CAWNPGQGAYEQYF
TRBJ2-5	TRBD2	-	TRBV6-8	TGTGCCAGCAGTTACCGTCCAGCGGGGGGGCTGGAGACCCAGTACTTC	CASSYRPAGGLETQYF
TRBJ2-7	TRBD2	-	TRBV6-8	TGTGCCATCAGGGATAGCGGGAGGTTAGGCGAGCAGTACTTC	CAIRDSGRLGEQYF
TRBJ1-5	TRBD1	-	TRBV6-8	TGTGCCAGCTGTAAACAGGGGATCGCGGGCAATCAGCCCCAGCATTTT	CASCKQGIAGNQPQHF